This passage covers 8 T cell receptor beta chains from one sample sequenced in a study of neoadjuvant nivolumab and ipilimumab in lung cancer. Sequencing was performed with immunoSEQ multiplex PCR; in TCRdb, only in-frame clones are kept and a portion is missing. The data show 39,000 or so clones, nearly 90% seen once. Sequences were derived from peripheral blood, sampled before neoadjuvant nivolumab, alone or with ipilimumab. The receptors stem from an adult with non-small cell lung cancer.

This clone was recorded once. V is TRBV18 and J is TRBJ1-1; D remains ambiguous. The CDR3 spans 13 residues. The germline gives CDR1 KGHSH, CDR2 LQKENI. V dropped 3 bases and J dropped 2 bases, with 7 bases sitting between them. This CDR3 is CASSPGVNTEAFF. The CDR3 coding sequence is TGTGCCAGCTCACCTGGAGTTAACACTGAAGCTTTCTTT.

This chain joins TRBV11-2 and TRBJ1-3, with D perhaps TRBD1 (6 bases). The CDR3 extends over 14 amino acids. V was cut by 6 bases and J by 2 bases, with 11 bases left in between. Per the germline V gene, CDR1 is SGHAT and CDR2 is FQNNGV. The DNA of the CDR3 is TGTGCCAGCAGTTCACAGGGCCCTGGAAACACCATATATTTT. Translating it yields CASSSQGPGNTIYF.

The V call is TRBV27, the J call TRBJ1-2; no firm D call. With 5 bases removed from V and 0 bases from J, the gap between germline ends came to 16 bases. CDR1 is MNHEY and CDR2 is SMNVEV in the germline V gene (reference sequence). The CDR3 spans 16 residues. CDR3 residues: CASSPRKRGSNYGYTF. CDR3 in DNA: TGTGCCAGCAGTCCCCGGAAGCGTGGGTCTAACTATGGCTACACCTTC.

The chain carries TRBV5-1 and TRBJ2-5; the match to TRBD1 covers 7 bases. There are 14 residues in the CDR3. Per germline, CDR1 SGHRS and CDR2 YFSETQ. V lost 0 bases to trimming and J lost 2 bases; unmatched junction nucleotides: 1. CDR3 DNA sequence: TGCGCCAGCAGCTTGGGACAGGGACAAGAGACCCAGTACTTC. Its protein product is CASSLGQGQETQYF.

This chain links TRBV7-9 with TRBJ1-1; 11 bases align to TRBD1. Germline V gene sequence: CDR1 SEHNR, CDR2 FQNEAQ (reference sequence). The V gene end was trimmed by 1 base and the J gene end by 4 bases; junction bases not matched to a gene: 5. This CDR3 is 16 amino acids long. CDR3 nucleotide sequence: TGTGCCAGCAGCTTAGGAGGGACAGGGGGGAGCACTGAAGCTTTCTTT. It yields the protein CASSLGGTGGSTEAFF.

The chain links TRBV7-7 to TRBJ2-1, with no clear D. The V end was cut by 5 bases, the J end by 4 bases, with 9 bases between. Germline lookup yields CDR1 SSHAT and CDR2 FNYEAQ (reference sequence). The CDR3 has 13 amino acids. The CDR3 sequence: CASSETSYNEQFF. CDR3 DNA sequence: TGTGCCAGCAGCGAAACCTCATACAATGAGCAGTTCTTC.

This clone is labeled as medium-sized. This rearrangement joins TRBV29-1 to TRBJ2-1, with 7 bases identical to TRBD1. Germline CDR1 reads SQVTM; CDR2 reads ANQGSEA. The CDR3 totals 13 residues. V shed 6 bases, J shed 4 bases, and the junction held 6 bases outside the gene matches. Here the CDR3 reads CSVAGTDYNEQFF. As DNA, the CDR3 is TGCAGCGTGGCCGGGACAGATTACAATGAGCAGTTCTTC.

The chain recombines TRBV2 with TRBJ2-7, with TRBD1 matching 8 bases. CDR3 length: 14 amino acids. The V segment lost 6 bases and the J segment 2 bases; nucleotides outside the gene matches: 6. The germline V gene has CDR1 SNHLY and CDR2 FYNNEI. The CDR3 region is CASRMGTGAYEQYF. The DNA of the CDR3 is TGTGCCAGCAGAATGGGGACAGGTGCCTACGAGCAGTACTTC.